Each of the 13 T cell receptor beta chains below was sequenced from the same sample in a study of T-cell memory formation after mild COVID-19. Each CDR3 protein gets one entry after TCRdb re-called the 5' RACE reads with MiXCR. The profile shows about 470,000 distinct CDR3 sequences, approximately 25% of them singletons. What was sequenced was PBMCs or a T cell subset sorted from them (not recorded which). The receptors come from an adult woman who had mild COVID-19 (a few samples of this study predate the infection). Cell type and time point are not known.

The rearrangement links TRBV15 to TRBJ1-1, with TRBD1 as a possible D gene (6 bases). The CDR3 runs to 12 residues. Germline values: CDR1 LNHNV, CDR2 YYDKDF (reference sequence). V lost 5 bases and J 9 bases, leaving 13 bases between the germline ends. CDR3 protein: CATSGQGPKAFF. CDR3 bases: TGTGCCACCAGCGGGCAGGGGCCGAAAGCTTTCTTT.

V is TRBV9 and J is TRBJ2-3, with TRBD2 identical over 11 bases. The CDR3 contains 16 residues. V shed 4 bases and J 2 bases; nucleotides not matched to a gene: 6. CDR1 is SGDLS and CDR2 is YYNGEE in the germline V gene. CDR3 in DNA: TGTGCCAGCAGCCTACTAGCGGGGGCCCCCACAGATACGCAGTATTTT. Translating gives CASSLLAGAPTDTQYF.

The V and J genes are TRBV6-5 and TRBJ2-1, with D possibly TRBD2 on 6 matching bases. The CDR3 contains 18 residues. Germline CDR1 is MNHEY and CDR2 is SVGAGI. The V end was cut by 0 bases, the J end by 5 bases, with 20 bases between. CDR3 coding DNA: TGTGCCAGCAGTTACTCGGAGGTAGGGACTGCCCCAGACAATGAGCAGTTCTTC. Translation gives CASSYSEVGTAPDNEQFF.

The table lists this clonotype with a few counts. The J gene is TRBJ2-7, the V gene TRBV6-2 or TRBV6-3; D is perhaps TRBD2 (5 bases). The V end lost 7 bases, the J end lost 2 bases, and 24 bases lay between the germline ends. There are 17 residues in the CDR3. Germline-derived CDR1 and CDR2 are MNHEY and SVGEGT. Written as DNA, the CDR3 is TGTGCCAGCAAAACCCTGCCAGGCGGGCCTTCCCCCTACGAGCAGTACTTC. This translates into CASKTLPGGPSPYEQYF.

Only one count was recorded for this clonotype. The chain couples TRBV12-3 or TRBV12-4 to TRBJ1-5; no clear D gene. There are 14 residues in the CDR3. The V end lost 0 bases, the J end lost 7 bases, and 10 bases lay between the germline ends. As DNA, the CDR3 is TGTGCCAGCAGTTTAGCCTCCTTAGGGCAGCCCCAGCATTTT. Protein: CASSLASLGQPQHF.

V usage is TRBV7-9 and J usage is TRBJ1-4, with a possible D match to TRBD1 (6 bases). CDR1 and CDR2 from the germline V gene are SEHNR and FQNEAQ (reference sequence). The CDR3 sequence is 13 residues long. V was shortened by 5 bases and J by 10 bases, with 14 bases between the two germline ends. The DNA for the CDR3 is TGTGCCAGCAGCCTGCCGGGACAAGGAAAACTGTTTTTT. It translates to CASSLPGQGKLFF.

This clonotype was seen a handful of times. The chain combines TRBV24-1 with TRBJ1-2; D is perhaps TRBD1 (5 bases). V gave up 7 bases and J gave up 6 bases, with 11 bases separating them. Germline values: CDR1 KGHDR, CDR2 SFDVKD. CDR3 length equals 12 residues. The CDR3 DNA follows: TGTGCCACCAGCCGCAGAGGGGATGGCTACACCTTC. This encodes CATSRRGDGYTF.

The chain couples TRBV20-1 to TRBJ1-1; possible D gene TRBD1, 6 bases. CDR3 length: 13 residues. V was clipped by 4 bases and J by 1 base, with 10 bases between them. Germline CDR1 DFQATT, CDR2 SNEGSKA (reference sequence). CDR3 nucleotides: TGCAGTGCTAAGACAGGCCAGAACACTGAAGCTTTCTTT. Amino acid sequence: CSAKTGQNTEAFF.

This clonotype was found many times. CDR3 residues: CSARVESLFWAFF. The CDR3 bases are TGCAGTGCCAGGGTTGAGAGTCTATTTTGGGCTTTCTTT. The rearrangement uses TRBV20-1 and TRBJ1-1; D might be TRBD1 (5 bases). Trimming cost V 6 bases and J 11 bases, with 22 bases left between them. The CDR3 length is 13 residues. The V gene's germline CDR1 is DFQATT and CDR2 SNEGSKA (reference sequence).

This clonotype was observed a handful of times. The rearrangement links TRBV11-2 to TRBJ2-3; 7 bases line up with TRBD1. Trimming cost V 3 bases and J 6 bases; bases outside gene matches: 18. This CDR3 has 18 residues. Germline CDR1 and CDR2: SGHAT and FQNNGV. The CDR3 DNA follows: TGTGCCAGCAGCTTGGACAGGCCGGGACGGGAATTCACGGATACGCAGTATTTT. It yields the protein CASSLDRPGREFTDTQYF.

The CDR3 DNA follows: TGTGCCAGCAGTCAGGGTGGGAATGGCTACACCTTC. It is translated as CASSQGGNGYTF. The genes are TRBV27 and TRBJ1-2, with D maybe TRBD1 (5 bases). With 5 bases removed from V and 6 bases from J, the gap between germline ends came to 10 bases. CDR1 is MNHEY and CDR2 is SMNVEV in the germline V gene (reference sequence). This CDR3 is 12 amino acids long.

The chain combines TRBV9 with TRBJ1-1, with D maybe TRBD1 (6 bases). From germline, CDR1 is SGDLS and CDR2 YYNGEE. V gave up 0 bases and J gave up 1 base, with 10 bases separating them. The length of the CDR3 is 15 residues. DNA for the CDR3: TGTGCCAGCAGCGTAGCGGGGACAAGGAACACTGAAGCTTTCTTT. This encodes CASSVAGTRNTEAFF. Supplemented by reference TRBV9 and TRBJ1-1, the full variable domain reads DSGVTQTPKHLITATGQRVTLRCSPRSGDLSVYWYQQSLDQGLQFLIQYYNGEERAKGNILERFSAQQFPDLHSELNLSSLELGDSALYFCASSVAGTRNTEAFFGQGTRLTVV.

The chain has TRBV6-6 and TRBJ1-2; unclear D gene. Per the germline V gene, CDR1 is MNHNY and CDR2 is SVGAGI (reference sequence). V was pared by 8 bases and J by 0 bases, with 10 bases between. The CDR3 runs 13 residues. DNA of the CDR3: TGTGCCAGCGGGAGCGGCCCTAACTATGGCTACACCTTC. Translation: CASGSGPNYGYTF.